This T cell receptor (beta chain) comes out of a study of T cells after yellow fever vaccination (dated by TCRdb to between 2017 and 2020). Background for the entire study: The SMART-Seq v4 Ultra Low Input RNA kit was used to prepare libraries from fractions with low cell numbers. Bulk TCR alpha and beta repertoires were sequenced longitudinally to track T-cell clones before and after primary and booster YFV17D yellow fever vaccination. Two healthy male donors, one aged 18 to 30 and one aged 30 to 40 years, were included in the cohort. Bulk PBMC replicates and cell subsets were isolated from blood drawn at multiple timepoints before and after both primary and secondary immunization.

This clonotype showed up many times. Its antigen is not yet known. Nothing much larger sits one base from this clone, and base qualities are not available. The CDR3 runs 12 amino acids, cysteine and phenylalanine included. The kept DNA is CDR3 alone, 36 bases in frame from the first base. Sequences LNHDA (CDR1) and SQIVND (CDR2) are obtained from the germline V gene (reference sequence). Trimming at the junction amounts to 7 bases on V and 0 bases on J, and the germline ends lie 4 bases apart. In the paper's terms, the treatment or condition label means: live attenuated yellow fever vaccine strain. A standard Ficoll-Paque protocol was used to isolate PBMCs from peripheral blood. Dynabeads CD4 and CD8 positive selection kits were used to isolate CD4 and CD8 T-cell fractions. TriZol was used to extract RNA from bulk PBMCs, from CD4 and CD8 fractions, and from dextramer-positive and dextramer-negative fractions.

Broader findings and caveats from the paper: The secondary T-cell response was weaker than the primary response but faster, peaking on day 5 instead of day 15. Because only a couple of donors were included in the study, the extent to which the findings can be generalized is limited. Computational filtering was required because FACS-sorted repertoires could contain abundant contaminating clonotypes from the bulk population. After the booster, most of the clones that had expanded following primary vaccination were detected again (almost 98% of CD4 and roughly 90% of CD8), which suggests that memory was broadly maintained. A small fraction of clonotypes appeared in both the CD4 and CD8 compartments, likely as a result of convergent recombination.

TCR cDNA was synthesized by 5'RACE template switching, through which a universal primer site and unique molecular identifiers were introduced. Priming for cDNA synthesis came from both the TCR alpha and TCR beta constant segments. Libraries were amplified in two PCR steps, with sample barcodes and sequencing adapters added in the second step. Sequencing of the libraries was done on either Illumina HiSeq 2500 (2x100 bp) or NovaSeq (2x150 bp). The study's processing was this. MIGEC handled demultiplexing of reads and collapsing into UMI consensus sequences, while MiXCR performed V(D)J alignment. Vaccine-responding clonotypes were defined with edgeR using replicate PBMC samples, requiring FDR below 0.01 and a log2 fold change above 5 up to day 15. CD4 or CD8 identity was assigned to each bulk clonotype according to whether the clonotype was present at higher abundance in the sequenced CD4 repertoire or the sequenced CD8 repertoire. TCRdb passed the public sequencing reads through fastp at Q25 and MiXCR, retaining productive beta sequences. Merged by CDR3 protein, the rows form single entries marked with the most common genes and DNA. The V and J calls follow TCRdb's processing rather than the paper's. The sample has over 110,000 distinct CDR3 sequences on record, about 7.7% of them singletons. Jointly, the top ten make up under 0.95% of the sample.

The input for sequencing was CD4+ T cells sorted from PBMCs, taken 5 days after the yellow fever booster vaccination. Recombination connected TRBV19 to TRBJ1-5; the D gene lacks a confident call. The TCR comes from a man aged 25 to 40 who received the YFV17D yellow fever vaccine. The bases are TGTGCCAGTAAGGCTAGCAATCAGCCCCAGCATTTT. Its protein is CASKASNQPQHF.